A selection of T cell receptor beta chains follows, all from one sample in a study of blood T cell repertoires in COVID-19. Sequencing was performed with immunoSEQ multiplex PCR; in TCRdb, only in-frame clones are kept and a portion is missing. There are around 250,000 clones in the sample; about 88% occur only once, and around 3.6% lies in the top ten. The source material was peripheral blood. Receptors originate from a man aged 18 to 29 with active or convalescent COVID-19. The CDR3 runs from the conserved cysteine through the conserved F or W. Each record gives: CDR3 protein, J gene, clone size, V gene. The listing skips clone size in some rows; elsewhere it reads once, few, many or a size class.

CDR3 protein: CASRYKPNTEAFF
J gene: TRBJ1-1
clone size: NA
V gene: TRBV27

CDR3 protein: CASSQDLRGTEAFF
J gene: TRBJ1-1
clone size: NA
V gene: TRBV14

CDR3 protein: CATRGANTEAFF
J gene: TRBJ1-1
clone size: NA
V gene: TRBV24-1

CDR3 protein: CAISRAETSTDTQYF
J gene: TRBJ2-3
clone size: NA
V gene: TRBV10-3

CDR3 protein: CASNRLAVAISYNEQFF
J gene: TRBJ2-1
clone size: NA
V gene: TRBV28

CDR3 protein: CASSPRLNTEAFF
J gene: TRBJ1-1
clone size: NA
V gene: TRBV5-4

CDR3 protein: CASSYIQGAMSNQPQHF
J gene: TRBJ1-5
clone size: NA
V gene: TRBV6-2/TRBV6-3

CDR3 protein: CASTPVGQGGEEKLFF
J gene: TRBJ1-4
clone size: NA
V gene: TRBV7-9

CDR3 protein: CASSQDWLGVRETQYF
J gene: TRBJ2-5
clone size: NA
V gene: TRBV4-1

CDR3 protein: CASSQDSGNTEAFF
J gene: TRBJ1-1
clone size: NA
V gene: TRBV4-1

CDR3 protein: CASSQQGSEKLFF
J gene: TRBJ1-4
clone size: NA
V gene: TRBV3-1/TRBV3-2

CDR3 protein: CASSRERGSSTDTQYF
J gene: TRBJ2-3
clone size: NA
V gene: TRBV4-1

CDR3 protein: CASSQVNRGNTEAFF
J gene: TRBJ1-1
clone size: NA
V gene: TRBV3-1/TRBV3-2

CDR3 protein: CASSRGTSAYNEQFF
J gene: TRBJ2-1
clone size: NA
V gene: TRBV6-5

CDR3 protein: CASRIGTAYEQYF
J gene: TRBJ2-7
clone size: once
V gene: TRBV28

CDR3 protein: CSVEAGSGEKLFF
J gene: TRBJ1-4
clone size: NA
V gene: TRBV29-1

CDR3 protein: CASRRARSATYEQYF
J gene: TRBJ2-7
clone size: NA
V gene: TRBV6-5

CDR3 protein: CASSEEPGNTIYF
J gene: TRBJ1-3
clone size: few
V gene: TRBV5-1

CDR3 protein: CAISGTDGNTIYF
J gene: TRBJ1-3
clone size: NA
V gene: TRBV10-3

CDR3 protein: CAIRAEVTGNTIYF
J gene: TRBJ1-3
clone size: NA
V gene: TRBV10-3

CDR3 protein: CASSADVRGETQYF
J gene: TRBJ2-5
clone size: NA
V gene: TRBV9

CDR3 protein: CASGTGTGGYEQYF
J gene: TRBJ2-7
clone size: few
V gene: TRBV27

CDR3 protein: CASNDRGNEQFF
J gene: TRBJ2-1
clone size: NA
V gene: TRBV6-5

CDR3 protein: CASSSGTVNTGELFF
J gene: TRBJ2-2
clone size: NA
V gene: TRBV7-9

CDR3 protein: CSAERGAPGTEAFF
J gene: TRBJ1-1
clone size: NA
V gene: TRBV29-1

CDR3 protein: CASSPEGGKRKLNTEAFF
J gene: TRBJ1-1
clone size: NA
V gene: TRBV7-4

CDR3 protein: CASSQDPGQGGLRGYTF
J gene: TRBJ1-2
clone size: NA
V gene: TRBV4-1

CDR3 protein: CASSLDSNQPQHF
J gene: TRBJ1-5
clone size: NA
V gene: TRBV6-2/TRBV6-3

CDR3 protein: CATSRVGTTNYGYTF
J gene: TRBJ1-2
clone size: NA
V gene: TRBV15

CDR3 protein: CASTTGGFPFF
J gene: TRBJ2-1
clone size: NA
V gene: TRBV19

CDR3 protein: CASNSGAGLFDKYF
J gene: TRBJ2-7
clone size: NA
V gene: TRBV2

CDR3 protein: CASSLGSGWGYEQYF
J gene: TRBJ2-7
clone size: NA
V gene: TRBV5-1

CDR3 protein: CASEGSYGNTIYF
J gene: TRBJ1-3
clone size: NA
V gene: TRBV6-5

CDR3 protein: CAISEGQGASEQYF
J gene: TRBJ2-7
clone size: NA
V gene: TRBV10-3

CDR3 protein: CASSPRTSGDNNEQFF
J gene: TRBJ2-1
clone size: once
V gene: TRBV4-2

CDR3 protein: CASSHTGQTYGYTF
J gene: TRBJ1-2
clone size: NA
V gene: TRBV3-1/TRBV3-2

CDR3 protein: CASSGTGTGITEAFF
J gene: TRBJ1-1
clone size: NA
V gene: TRBV28

CDR3 protein: CASSLGADRRTEAFF
J gene: TRBJ1-1
clone size: NA
V gene: TRBV7-9

CDR3 protein: CASSQDLRQGYNEQFF
J gene: TRBJ2-1
clone size: NA
V gene: TRBV4-1

CDR3 protein: CASRRQGTTNEKLFF
J gene: TRBJ1-4
clone size: NA
V gene: TRBV27

CDR3 protein: CSVGEYDNSPLHF
J gene: TRBJ1-6
clone size: NA
V gene: TRBV29-1

CDR3 protein: CASSTQTGQPQHF
J gene: TRBJ1-5
clone size: NA
V gene: TRBV19

CDR3 protein: CASSEGTSGRVTQYF
J gene: TRBJ2-3
clone size: NA
V gene: TRBV7-3

CDR3 protein: CASSVVSGGREQYF
J gene: TRBJ2-7
clone size: NA
V gene: TRBV9

CDR3 protein: CASSQLAGAYNEQFF
J gene: TRBJ2-1
clone size: NA
V gene: TRBV3-1/TRBV3-2

CDR3 protein: CASALAAGTGAEQYF
J gene: TRBJ2-7
clone size: NA
V gene: TRBV5-6

CDR3 protein: CASSLEHRGWGVAFF
J gene: TRBJ1-1
clone size: NA
V gene: TRBV28

CDR3 protein: CASGTGSGANVLTF
J gene: TRBJ2-6
clone size: NA
V gene: TRBV18